This TCR beta chain was sequenced in a study of blood T cell repertoires in COVID-19. Study members were between about 18 and 100 years old and lived in 20 to 25 US regions. Grouping used clinical history reported by participants in a survey and questionnaire. Authors' methods: Reference gene primer amplification in the assay estimated nucleated cell counts. Produced via immunoSEQ multiplex PCR; TCRdb's table is partial and in-frame only. V, J and clone size derive from that table, while D and trimming were established from the DNA sequence. The data show about 300,000 clones, 85% to 90% seen once. Trimming removed 6 bases at V and 7 bases at J, with 17 bases between. This CDR3 has 14 residues. The germline V gene encodes CDR1 SGDLS and CDR2 YYNGEE.

The source is a woman aged 50 to 60 who had been exposed to COVID-19. The chain is built from TRBV9 and TRBJ1-5; the D is unclear. The sample taken for sequencing was PBMCs or T cells enriched from blood (not recorded which). The CDR3 protein is CASTPTEDGQPQHF. CDR3 nucleotide sequence: TGTGCCAGCACCCCCACCGAGGATGGACAGCCCCAGCATTTT. Full variable domain (remainder filled in from reference TRBV9 and TRBJ1-5): DSGVTQTPKHLITATGQRVTLRCSPRSGDLSVYWYQQSLDQGLQFLIQYYNGEERAKGNILERFSAQQFPDLHSELNLSSLELGDSALYFCASTPTEDGQPQHFGDGTRLSIL.